The 17 T cell receptor beta chains presented below share a single source sample, sequenced in a study of shared clonotypes between healthy human individuals. Assay: immunoSEQ multiplex PCR; the TCRdb copy retains only in-frame clones and omits some. The sample records over a million clones, approximately 76% being singletons. Sequencing input: memory CD4+ T cells sorted from blood. Subset defined: CD45RA-negative fraction. The receptors derive from a man younger than 35 in good health.

The chain links TRBV7-3 to TRBJ2-2, with D hard to call. This CDR3 spans 13 amino acids. The germline V gene has CDR1 SGHTA and CDR2 FQGTGA. Trimming removed 4 bases from V and 8 bases from J, with 11 bases in between. CDR3 DNA sequence: TGTGCCAGCAGCTCCAGGAACGCAGGGGAGCTGTTTTTT. Protein sequence: CASSSRNAGELFF.

The chain joins TRBV10-1 to TRBJ1-2; 8 positions agree with TRBD1. The V segment lost 4 bases and the J segment 3 bases; nucleotides outside the gene matches: 7. The CDR3 has 15 residues. Germline assignment: CDR1 WNHNN and CDR2 SYGVQD (reference sequence). Here the CDR3 reads CASSVSETGDYGYTF. CDR3 DNA sequence: TGCGCCAGCAGTGTTAGTGAGACAGGGGACTATGGCTACACCTTC.

The rearrangement joins TRBV21-1 to TRBJ2-7. TRBV21-1 is flagged as a pseudogene. This CDR3 is 17 amino acids long. The CDR3 nucleotides are TGTGCCAGCAGCAAAGCGAGGGGTATGCGGGCCACCTACGAGCAGTACTTC. Protein product: CASSKARGMRATYEQYF.

This clone was picked up many times. The same CDR3 also results from other DNA sequences found in this sample. This sequence joins TRBV19 and TRBJ1-5, with D possibly being TRBD1 (6 bases). Deletions cut 4 bases from V and 0 bases from J, with 13 bases between. The CDR3 consists of 16 residues. Germline lookup yields CDR1 LNHDA and CDR2 SQIVND (reference sequence). CDR3 DNA sequence: TGTGCCAGTAGTAAGACCACAGGGAATAGCAATCAGCCCCAGCATTTT. Residues: CASSKTTGNSNQPQHF.

The rearrangement joins TRBV7-2 to TRBJ2-1; tentatively, D is TRBD1 (6 bases). V dropped 6 bases and J dropped 5 bases, with 17 bases sitting between them. The germline CDR1 and CDR2 sequences are SGHTA and FQGNSA. The CDR3 loop spans 15 amino acids. The CDR3: CASSRRTATNNEQFF. CDR3 DNA: TGTGCCAGCAGTAGGCGGACAGCAACAAACAATGAGCAGTTCTTC.

The chain recombines TRBV6-1 with TRBJ2-7; D perhaps matches TRBD1 (5 bases). CDR3 size: 13 residues. From germline, CDR1 is MNHNS and CDR2 SASEGT. V lost 6 bases and J lost 4, with 13 bases in between. For the CDR3, the DNA is TGTGCCAGCAGGGGAACAGGAGCGTACGAGCAGTACTTC. Protein product: CASRGTGAYEQYF.

This clone was seen a few times. The genes are TRBV5-4 and TRBJ1-4; no reliable D call. Deletions cut 3 bases from V and 2 bases from J, with 8 bases between. This CDR3 has 14 amino acids. The germline V gene has CDR1 SGHNT and CDR2 YYREEE (reference sequence). This chain's CDR3 is CASSSAGTNEKLFF. The CDR3 nucleotides read TGTGCCAGCAGCTCGGCTGGCACTAATGAAAAACTGTTTTTT.

This clone was found a few times. The chain combines TRBV27 with TRBJ2-1; D is unresolved. V lost 9 bases and J 8 bases, leaving 23 bases between the germline ends. Germline V gives CDR1 MNHEY, CDR2 SMNVEV (reference sequence). The CDR3 is 15 amino acids. CDR3: CASRASHLSFHEQFF. The CDR3 DNA sequence: TGTGCCAGTCGCGCTTCCCATCTCAGTTTCCATGAGCAGTTCTTC.

V usage is TRBV7-2 and J usage is TRBJ2-7; TRBD2 aligns across 13 bases. V lost 3 bases and J lost 1; bases outside the gene matches: 0. Germline V gives CDR1 SGHTA, CDR2 FQGNSA. The CDR3 is 15 amino acids. The CDR3 region has the DNA TGTGCCAGCAGCTTGGGACTAGCGGGATCCTACGAGCAGTACTTC. This codes for CASSLGLAGSYEQYF. Drawing the rest from reference TRBV7-2 and TRBJ2-7, the complete variable domain is GAGVSQSPSNKVTEKGKDVELRCDPISGHTALYWYRQSLGQGLEFLIYFQGNSAPDKSGLPSDRFSAERTGGSVSTLTIQRTQQEDSAVYLCASSLGLAGSYEQYFGPGTRLTVT.

J is TRBJ1-6 and V is TRBV30; 7 nucleotides align to TRBD1. This CDR3 region has 15 residues. V dropped 2 bases and J dropped 4; count of bases not matched to a gene: 5. Germline V gene data show CDR1 as GTSNPN and CDR2 as SVGIG (reference sequence). CDR3 amino acids: CAWSSRTGYNSPLHF. The CDR3 coding sequence is TGTGCCTGGAGTTCCAGGACAGGATATAATTCACCCCTCCACTTT.

The V and J genes are TRBV6-1 and TRBJ1-6; D remains ambiguous. V was trimmed by 4 bases and J by 8 bases, leaving 15 bases between them. The CDR3 runs to 15 residues. CDR1 and CDR2 from the germline V gene are MNHNS and SASEGT. The CDR3 sequence: CASSVGKVGDSPLHF. CDR3 sequence (DNA): TGTGCCAGCAGTGTAGGAAAGGTGGGAGATTCACCCCTCCACTTT.

Notes on this clone: A much larger clone sits a single nucleotide away, making a read error possible. Here the CDR3 reads CASSSGNYGYTF. As DNA, the CDR3 is TGTGCCAGCAGTTCGGGGAACTATGGCTACACCTTC. V is TRBV6-6 and J is TRBJ1-2; no clear D gene. The germline V gene has CDR1 MNHNY and CDR2 SVGAGI (reference sequence). V lost 4 bases and J 2 bases, leaving 5 bases between the germline ends. This CDR3 is built from 12 residues.

The V call is TRBV7-2, the J call TRBJ1-1; D ambiguous. The CDR3 runs to 18 residues. Germline assignment: CDR1 SGHTA and CDR2 FQGNSA. V was trimmed by 5 bases and J by 0 bases, leaving 22 bases between them. The CDR3 loop reads CASSLAANAFGMNTEAFF. The CDR3 nucleotides read TGTGCCAGCAGCCTGGCGGCTAATGCATTCGGGATGAACACTGAAGCTTTCTTT.

The chain has TRBV2 and TRBJ1-1; perhaps TRBD1 as D (6 bases). Germline loops: CDR1 SNHLY, CDR2 FYNNEI. V was trimmed by 5 bases and J by 6 bases, leaving 13 bases between them. The CDR3 has 13 amino acids. The CDR3 bases are TGTGCCAGCAGTTACAGGGAAGCCGCTGAAGCTTTCTTT. Protein sequence: CASSYREAAEAFF.

This sequence joins TRBV28 and TRBJ1-1; TRBD1 might be the D (6 bases). In germline, CDR1 is MDHEN, CDR2 SYDVKM. CDR3 length equals 14 residues. V lost 7 bases and J lost 5, with 17 bases in between. The chain's CDR3 is CASTAEGGGTEAFF. The CDR3 DNA is TGTGCCAGCACGGCCGAGGGAGGGGGAACTGAAGCTTTCTTT.

The CDR3 loop is CASSLRGSGRIDEQFF. The CDR3 nucleotides are TGTGCCAGCAGCTTGCGGGGAAGCGGGAGGATAGATGAGCAGTTCTTC. This chain joins TRBV7-2 and TRBJ2-1; 9 bases agree with TRBD2. V trimming: 3 bases; J trimming: 8 bases; junction bases outside the gene matches: 11. The CDR3 runs to 16 residues. Germline-derived CDR1 and CDR2 are SGHTA and FQGNSA.

The chain uses TRBV4-3 and TRBJ1-3, with TRBD1 matching over 10 bases. There are 19 residues in the CDR3. From germline, CDR1 is LGHNA and CDR2 YSLEER. The V gene end was trimmed by 0 bases and the J gene end by 0 bases; junction bases not matched to a gene: 8. The CDR3 sequence: CASSQDISGQGVSGNTIYF. As DNA, the CDR3 is TGCGCCAGCAGCCAAGATATATCTGGACAGGGGGTCTCTGGAAACACCATATATTTT.